The clone carrying this T cell receptor beta chain showed up just once. Source study methods: The authors estimated nucleated cell counts from reference gene primer amplification. Only in-frame clones appear in the TCRdb table, and some are missing; sequencing was by immunoSEQ multiplex PCR. V, J and clone size are those of that table, while D and trimming were read from the DNA. The sample has over 150,000 clones; roughly 87% are singletons. The source of the sample is a study of blood T cell repertoires in COVID-19. The CDR3 sequence is 17 residues long. Trimming took 4 bases from V and 2 from J; bases not matched to a gene: 6. Per germline, CDR1 KGHDR and CDR2 SFDVKD.

The V call is TRBV24-1, the J call TRBJ1-4; 10 nucleotides agree with TRBD1. The sample was peripheral blood. The TCR sequence derives from a man aged 18 to 30 who had recovered from COVID-19. Here the CDR3 DNA reads TGTGCCACCAGTGAGCCCGGGACAGGGGCGACTAATGAAAAACTGTTTTTT. Encoded protein: CATSEPGTGATNEKLFF.